The entry that follows covers one T cell receptor beta chain sequence. This entry belongs to a study of beta chain features in type 1 diabetes. Markers CD45RO/CCR7/CD25/CD127/CD95/CD27 served to sort CD4+ naive, central memory, regulatory and stem cell-like memory cells. Sorting produced populations that all topped 95% purity. As every portion of the isolated RNA was reverse transcribed, the sequencing read expressed TCRB transcripts. Profiled with immunoSEQ multiplex PCR; TCRdb holds only in-frame clones, not every one. This table has a few hundred thousand clones, about 15% appearing once. The V end lost 1 base, the J end lost 6 bases, and 3 bases lay between the germline ends. Germline V CDR1 and CDR2: SQVTM, ANQGSEA. The CDR3 loop spans 10 amino acids.

The specimen sequenced was naive CD4+ T cells from blood. This chain links TRBV29-1 with TRBJ1-2; D is unresolved. This clonotype was obtained from a man aged 25-45 years in good health. The CDR3 DNA sequence: TGCAGCGTTGAAGGGGATGGCTACACCTTC. It encodes CSVEGDGYTF.